The 21 T cell receptor beta chains in this list originate from one sample, sequenced in a study of T cell responses to AZD1222 COVID-19 vaccine. The protocol was immunoSEQ multiplex PCR, while the TCRdb copy is restricted to in-frame clones and leaves out a portion. The table records 90,000 to 150,000 clones, approximately 88% of them present only once. This specimen consisted of peripheral blood, obtained on day 0 of AZD1222 vaccination. The receptor source for this set is an adult in good health.

Note on this clone: The identical CDR3 is also encoded by other nucleotide sequences in the sample. The V call is TRBV7-2, the J call TRBJ2-1; no definite D call. Germline loops: CDR1 SGHTA, CDR2 FQGNSA. The CDR3 covers 11 residues. The ends were cut back, 3 bases at V and 8 bases at J, with 5 bases in the middle. This CDR3 reads CASSFLYEQFF. The CDR3 bases are TGTGCCAGCAGCTTCCTATATGAGCAGTTCTTC.

The rearrangement joins TRBV6-2 or TRBV6-3 to TRBJ2-7; D is unclear. Per germline, CDR1 MNHEY and CDR2 SVGEGT. Between the trimmed V and J ends, which lost 2 bases and 6 bases, there was a span of 11 bases. The CDR3 contains 13 residues. The CDR3 reads CASSYGMSVEQYF. CDR3 coding DNA: TGTGCCAGCAGTTACGGTATGTCGGTCGAGCAGTACTTC.

In its sample, this clone was seen once. The genes are TRBV7-7 and TRBJ2-5; 9 nucleotides line up with TRBD1. V lost 5 bases and J lost 4; bases outside the gene matches: 8. The CDR3 is 15 amino acids. The germline CDR1 and CDR2 sequences are SSHAT and FNYEAQ (reference sequence). The CDR3 here is CASSRDRGSGETQYF. DNA of the CDR3: TGTGCCAGCAGCCGAGACAGGGGGAGTGGAGAGACCCAGTACTTC.

The CDR3 loop reads CASSLRGDGANVLTF. The CDR3 nucleotides read TGCGCCAGCAGCCTGAGAGGGGACGGGGCCAACGTCCTGACTTTC. V is TRBV4-3 and J is TRBJ2-6, with D possibly called TRBD1 or TRBD2 (5 bases each). The CDR3 is made up of 15 amino acids. Trimming stripped 4 bases from V and 4 bases from J, with 11 bases between. Germline CDR1 LGHNA, CDR2 YSLEER.

This sequence joins TRBV2 and TRBJ2-3; a weak D match, TRBD1 (5 bases). Trimming shortened V by 4 bases and J by 7 bases, and 9 bases separated the two germline ends. From germline, CDR1 is SNHLY and CDR2 FYNNEI. The CDR3 runs 12 residues. The CDR3 DNA reads TGTGCCAGCAGTGGACAGCTAAATACGCAGTATTTT. It encodes CASSGQLNTQYF.

This clone appeared once. V is TRBV7-9 and J is TRBJ2-5, with D hard to call. Germline V CDR1 and CDR2: SEHNR, FQNEAQ (reference sequence). The CDR3 extends over 13 amino acids. V was pared by 3 bases and J by 4 bases, with 9 bases between. CDR3 nucleotides: TGTGCCAGCAGCTTGGCTAGTGGAGAGACCCAGTACTTC. Protein product: CASSLASGETQYF.

This chain connects TRBV5-1 to TRBJ1-3; no reliable D call. CDR1 is SGHRS, CDR2 YFSETQ, per germline. The CDR3 totals 16 residues. V lost 4 bases to trimming and J lost 0 bases, with 14 bases between them. In DNA form, the CDR3 reads TGCGCCAGCAGCCAAGAGACACTTTCCTCTGGAAACACCATATATTTT. Translation: CASSQETLSSGNTIYF.

As concerns this clone: This same CDR3 is encoded by further DNA sequences in the sample. The rearrangement joins TRBV19 to TRBJ1-5; D is unresolved. Germline assignment: CDR1 LNHDA and CDR2 SQIVND (reference sequence). V gave up 1 base and J gave up 4 bases, with 2 bases separating them. CDR3 length: 12 residues. The CDR3 bases are TGTGCCAGTAGTATAGGGAATCAGCCCCAGCATTTT. Translated: CASSIGNQPQHF.

J is TRBJ2-2 and V is TRBV7-2; the D is unclear. This CDR3 is built from 14 residues. Germline CDR1 is SGHTA and CDR2 is FQGNSA. Trimming took off 5 bases at V and 6 bases at J, with 13 bases between the two ends. The CDR3: CASSPRWSAGELFF. Here the CDR3 DNA reads TGTGCCAGCAGCCCCCGGTGGTCCGCCGGGGAGCTGTTTTTT.

V usage is TRBV29-1 and J usage is TRBJ1-2; a possible D gene is TRBD1 (5 bases). Germline-derived CDR1 and CDR2 are SQVTM and ANQGSEA. Deletions cut 4 bases from V and 7 bases from J, with 16 bases between. CDR3 length: 13 amino acids. The CDR3 here is CSVVPGTYVGYTF. Here the CDR3 DNA reads TGCAGCGTTGTTCCTGGGACCTACGTTGGCTACACCTTC.

The chain combines TRBV10-1 with TRBJ2-2; no clear D gene. The CDR3 length is 13 residues. Germline CDR1 and CDR2: WNHNN and SYGVQD (reference sequence). V lost 3 bases and J 2 bases, leaving 4 bases between the germline ends. CDR3 in amino acids: CASSDSNTGELFF. CDR3 DNA sequence: TGCGCCAGCAGTGACAGCAACACCGGGGAGCTGTTTTTT.

The genes are TRBV6-5 and TRBJ1-2; the D is unclear. The CDR3 loop spans 15 amino acids. V dropped 5 bases and J dropped 6 bases, with 19 bases sitting between them. Germline loops: CDR1 MNHEY, CDR2 SVGAGI. Written as DNA, the CDR3 is TGTGCCAGCAGTCAACGGATAGCGGGCCGAGATGGCTACACCTTC. It encodes CASSQRIAGRDGYTF.

The rearrangement joins TRBV7-8 to TRBJ1-1, with 7 bases fitting TRBD1. Trimming removed 1 base from V and 6 bases from J; junction bases left unmatched: 5. This CDR3 is built from 14 residues. The germline V gene has CDR1 SGHVS and CDR2 FQNEAQ. The chain's CDR3 is CASSLERGQPEAFF. The DNA of the CDR3 is TGTGCCAGCAGCTTAGAACGGGGACAGCCTGAAGCTTTCTTT.

This chain connects TRBV14 to TRBJ2-1, with 10 nucleotides matching TRBD1. This CDR3 spans 16 amino acids. Germline V lookup: CDR1 SGHDN, CDR2 FVKESK. J lost 5 bases, V lost 3 bases, and 7 bases had no gene match. CDR3 residues: CASSQVTGGNNNEQFF. CDR3 nucleotides: TGTGCCAGCAGCCAGGTGACAGGGGGCAACAACAATGAGCAGTTCTTC.

In this sample, this clone turned up once. This sequence joins TRBV6-1 and TRBJ1-2; D is uncertain. CDR1 and CDR2 (germline): MNHNS, SASEGT. This CDR3 comprises 14 residues. V was shortened by 2 bases and J by 2 bases, with 9 bases between the two germline ends. The CDR3 nucleotides are TGTGCCAGCAGTGAATTGGCGGGGAACTATGGCTACACCTTC. It translates to CASSELAGNYGYTF.

The CDR3 loop is CATSRGGTSGGSDNEQFF. CDR3 bases: TGTGCCACCAGCAGAGGGGGAACTAGCGGGGGATCCGACAATGAGCAGTTCTTC. The rearrangement links TRBV15 to TRBJ2-1; 11 bases map to TRBD2. Germline-derived CDR1 and CDR2 are LNHNV and YYDKDF (reference sequence). V shed 1 base, J shed 5 bases, and the junction held 10 bases outside the gene matches. This CDR3 has 18 residues. Full variable domain (rest looked up from reference TRBV15 and TRBJ2-1): DAMVIQNPRYQVTQFGKPVTLSCSQTLNHNVMYWYQQKSSQAPKLLFHYYDKDFNNEADTPDNFQSRRPNTSFCFLDIRSPGLGDTAMYLCATSRGGTSGGSDNEQFFGPGTRLTVL.

The V gene is TRBV3-1 (or the pseudogene TRBV3-2), the J gene TRBJ1-1; TRBD1 might be the D (6 bases). This CDR3 spans 16 amino acids. CDR1 is LGHDT, CDR2 YNNKEL, per germline (reference sequence). V was shortened by 4 bases and J by 1 base, with 16 bases between the two germline ends. This CDR3 reads CASSRMDRKGNTEAFF. CDR3 in DNA: TGTGCCAGCAGCCGAATGGACAGAAAGGGGAACACTGAAGCTTTCTTT.

The chain carries TRBV5-8 and TRBJ2-2, with D perhaps matching TRBD1 (5 bases). The germline CDR1 and CDR2 sequences are SGHTS and YDEGEE. This CDR3 is 15 amino acids long. V was shortened by 1 base and J by 2 bases, with 9 bases between the two germline ends. The CDR3 is CASSLTGPNTGELFF. CDR3 DNA sequence: TGTGCCAGCAGCTTGACAGGACCTAACACCGGGGAGCTGTTTTTT.

The genes are TRBV30 and TRBJ1-4, with 10 bases identical to TRBD1. This CDR3 is built from 18 residues. V gave up 2 bases and J gave up 4 bases; unmatched junction bases: 13. Germline V gene data show CDR1 as GTSNPN and CDR2 as SVGIG (reference sequence). The CDR3 DNA sequence: TGTGCCTGGAGTATTAGGGACAGGGGCCTTGTTGGTAATGAAAAACTGTTTTTT. Translation: CAWSIRDRGLVGNEKLFF.

This chain joins TRBV19 and TRBJ2-1, with 8 bases lining up with TRBD2. The V gene end was trimmed by 10 bases and the J gene end by 4 bases; junction bases not matched to a gene: 9. Germline CDR1 and CDR2: LNHDA and SQIVND (reference sequence). The CDR3 runs to 14 residues. Here the CDR3 reads CATVPGGRYNEQFF. CDR3 coding DNA: TGTGCCACTGTCCCGGGAGGGAGGTACAATGAGCAGTTCTTC. Filled out from reference TRBV19 and TRBJ2-1, the complete variable domain reads DGGITQSPKYLFRKEGQNVTLSCEQNLNHDAMYWYRQDPGQGLRLIYYSQIVNDFQKGDIAEGYSVSREKKESFPLTVTSAQKNPTAFYLCATVPGGRYNEQFFGPGTRLTVL.

The V gene is TRBV20-1, the J gene TRBJ2-5; 11 bases are shared with TRBD2. The germline CDR1 and CDR2 sequences are DFQATT and SNEGSKA (reference sequence). The ends lost 4 bases at V and 10 bases at J; junction bases unmatched: 2. The CDR3 is 11 amino acids. CDR3 DNA sequence: TGCAGTGCTACTAGCGGGGGGCTCCAGTACTTC. This sequence encodes CSATSGGLQYF.